This T cell receptor (beta chain) originates from a study of liver allograft versus peripheral blood T cells. Overall study context: Within transplanted livers, the T cell receptor repertoires were examined and compared against the repertoires present in the peripheral blood of liver transplant recipients.

The CDR3 covers 13 residues. Trimming removed 3 bases at V and 1 base at J, with 6 bases between. CDR1 is MNHNS and CDR2 is SASEGT in the germline V gene. This clonotype is categorized as medium-sized. In TCRdb, the reads were re-called with MiXCR into one record per CDR3 protein. The top ten clones hold roughly 13% of a sample with over 15,000 distinct CDR3 sequences, around 20% of them seen once. The origin of this receptor is a human patient who had a liver transplant. Part of the T cells may come from the graft donor. The V gene is TRBV6-1, the J gene TRBJ1-1; D is unresolved. Here the CDR3 DNA reads TGTGCCAGCAGTGAGGGGAGGAACACTGAAGCTTTCTTT. This gives the protein CASSEGRNTEAFF.